Presented here are 12 T cell receptor beta chains from one specimen sequenced in a study of cytomegalovirus exposure and HLA in healthy donors. PCR used 60 Vbeta primers and 13 Jbeta primers. TCRdb's table, derived via immunoSEQ multiplex PCR, lists solely in-frame clones and lacks some. The table includes about 180,000 clones, around 80% detected once. The sample comprised PBMCs. The receptor source for this set is a man in his late teens or twenties in good health and CMV-seronegative.

This clone was seen a handful of times. The rearrangement joins TRBV6-5 to TRBJ2-1, with 8 nucleotides matching TRBD2. The length of the CDR3 is 16 residues. V shed 0 bases, J shed 5 bases, and the junction held 6 bases outside the gene matches. The V gene's germline CDR1 is MNHEY and CDR2 SVGAGI. For the CDR3, the DNA is TGTGCCAGCAGTTACTCGACGGCGGGGGGCGACAATGAGCAGTTCTTC. It codes for CASSYSTAGGDNEQFF.

The chain uses TRBV7-9 and TRBJ2-3; D might be TRBD2 (6 bases). Trimming took 6 bases from V and 3 from J, leaving 16 bases between them. Germline V gene sequence: CDR1 SEHNR, CDR2 FQNEAQ (reference sequence). CDR3 size: 15 residues. As DNA, the CDR3 is TGTGCCAGCAGTAAAGGGGAGGCGGGGACAGATACGCAGTATTTT. Protein: CASSKGEAGTDTQYF.

The chain has TRBV7-9 and TRBJ1-2, with D tentatively TRBD1 (6 bases). The germline gives CDR1 SEHNR, CDR2 FQNEAQ (reference sequence). Trimming took 2 bases from V and 3 from J, leaving 13 bases between them. The CDR3 is 15 residues long. The DNA for the CDR3 is TGTGCCAGCAGCTTATCGGGCAGGGGATACTATGGCTACACCTTC. Translated, it gives CASSLSGRGYYGYTF.

The chain combines TRBV18 with TRBJ2-3, with 7 bases identical to TRBD2. J lost 0 bases, V lost 3 bases, and 9 bases had no gene match. Germline V CDR1 and CDR2: KGHSH, LQKENI. The CDR3 runs 17 residues. This chain's CDR3 is CASSPYRLAASTDTQYF. The CDR3 DNA follows: TGTGCCAGCTCACCGTACCGACTAGCCGCTAGCACAGATACGCAGTATTTT.

The chain employs TRBV6-1 and TRBJ1-2; perhaps TRBD1 as D (5 bases). The V and J ends lost 8 bases and 2 bases respectively, with 15 bases between them. Germline CDR1 is MNHNS and CDR2 is SASEGT. The CDR3 spans 14 residues. The CDR3, as DNA: TGTGCCAGCTCCTGGGACTTCGCAAACTATGGCTACACCTTC. Protein sequence: CASSWDFANYGYTF.

The J gene is TRBJ1-4, the V gene TRBV29-1, with D maybe TRBD1 (5 bases). CDR3 size: 15 residues. The germline V and J ends were trimmed by 0 bases and 2 bases, with 10 bases remaining between them. Looked up from germline, CDR1 is SQVTM and CDR2 is ANQGSEA. CDR3 nucleotides: TGCAGCGTTGAAGACCCAGGGAAGACTAATGAAAAACTGTTTTTT. This sequence encodes CSVEDPGKTNEKLFF. Full variable domain (rest looked up from reference TRBV29-1 and TRBJ1-4): SAVISQKPSRDICQRGTSLTIQCQVDSQVTMMFWYRQQPGQSLTLIATANQGSEATYESGFVIDKFPISRPNLTFSTLTVSNMSPEDSSIYLCSVEDPGKTNEKLFFGSGTQLSVL.

The J gene is TRBJ1-2, the V gene TRBV7-9; 9 positions match TRBD1. Trimming cost V 3 bases and J 4 bases; bases outside gene matches: 6. The V gene's germline CDR1 is SEHNR and CDR2 FQNEAQ (reference sequence). This CDR3 is 15 amino acids long. The CDR3 coding sequence is TGTGCCAGCAGCTTTCCCGGACAGGGGATCTATGGCTACACCTTC. It translates to CASSFPGQGIYGYTF. The full variable domain, its missing parts supplied by reference TRBV7-9 and TRBJ1-2, is DTGVSQNPRHKITKRGQNVTFRCDPISEHNRLYWYRQTLGQGPEFLTYFQNEAQLEKSRLLSDRFSAERPKGSFSTLEIQRTEQGDSAMYLCASSFPGQGIYGYTFGSGTRLTVV.

This chain links TRBV19 with TRBJ2-2; 8 positions match TRBD2. CDR1 LNHDA and CDR2 SQIVND come from the germline V gene (reference sequence). The CDR3 totals 15 residues. The J segment lost 7 bases and the V segment lost 3 bases, leaving 7 bases of the junction unmatched. This CDR3 is CASSIPGGPGGELFF. The CDR3 DNA follows: TGTGCCAGTAGTATCCCGGGAGGGCCGGGCGGGGAGCTGTTTTTT.

The rearrangement joins TRBV19 to TRBJ2-7; TRBD1 matches at 8 bases. Trimming at V came to 3 bases and at J to 5 bases, leaving 6 bases not matched to a gene. Germline lookup yields CDR1 LNHDA and CDR2 SQIVND (reference sequence). The length of the CDR3 is 14 residues. This CDR3 is CASSISAGGDEQYF. Written as DNA, the CDR3 is TGTGCCAGTAGTATCTCAGCAGGGGGCGACGAGCAGTACTTC.

The J gene is TRBJ1-4, the V gene TRBV5-5; no clear D gene. Germline CDR1 and CDR2: SGHKS and YYEKEE (reference sequence). The length of the CDR3 is 14 residues. Trimming took off 0 bases at V and 4 bases at J, with 7 bases between the two ends. CDR3 amino acids: CASSLGAINEKLFF. Here the CDR3 DNA reads TGTGCCAGCAGCTTGGGGGCAATTAATGAAAAACTGTTTTTT. The entire variable domain, with the rest obtained from reference TRBV5-5 and TRBJ1-4, is as follows: DAGVTQSPTHLIKTRGQQVTLRCSPISGHKSVSWYQQVLGQGPQFIFQYYEKEERGRGNFPDRFSARQFPNYSSELNVNALLLGDSALYLCASSLGAINEKLFFGSGTQLSVL.

J is TRBJ2-5 and V is TRBV10-1; 9 bases agree with TRBD2. CDR1 is WNHNN, CDR2 SYGVQD, per germline (reference sequence). The CDR3 totals 17 residues. V shed 6 bases and J 1 base; nucleotides not matched to a gene: 12. CDR3 sequence reads: CASRKTSGDGLQETQYF. In nucleotides, the CDR3 is TGCGCCAGCAGGAAGACTAGCGGAGATGGGCTCCAAGAGACCCAGTACTTC.

The V call is TRBV4-2, the J call TRBJ2-1; TRBD2 matches 10 bases. The CDR3 totals 14 residues. The V gene's germline CDR1 is LGHNA and CDR2 YNFKEQ. V lost 4 bases, J lost 8 bases, and 5 bases stayed unmatched. In DNA, the CDR3 is TGTGCCAGCAGCCTGGGACTAGCGAGCGATGAGCAGTTCTTC. Its protein is CASSLGLASDEQFF.